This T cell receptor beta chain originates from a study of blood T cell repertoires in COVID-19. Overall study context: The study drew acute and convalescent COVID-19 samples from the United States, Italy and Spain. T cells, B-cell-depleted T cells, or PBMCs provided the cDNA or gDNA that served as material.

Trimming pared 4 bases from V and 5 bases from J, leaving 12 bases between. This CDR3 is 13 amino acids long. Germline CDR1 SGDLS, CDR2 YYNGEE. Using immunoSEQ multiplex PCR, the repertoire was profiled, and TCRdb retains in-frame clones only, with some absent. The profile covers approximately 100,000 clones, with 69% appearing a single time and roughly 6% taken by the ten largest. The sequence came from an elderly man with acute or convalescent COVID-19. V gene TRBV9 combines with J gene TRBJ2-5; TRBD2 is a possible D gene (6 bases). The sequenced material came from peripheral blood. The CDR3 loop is CASSPRAGETQYF. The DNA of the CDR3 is TGTGCCAGCAGCCCCAGGGCGGGGGAGACCCAGTACTTC.